These 7 T cell receptor beta chains were all obtained from the same sample, sequenced in a study of T cells after somatic rescue of genetic block. Produced via immunoSEQ multiplex PCR; TCRdb's table is partial and in-frame only. The sample comprises roughly 110,000 clones, around 90% of which are singletons, and roughly 1.5% rests with the top ten. The sequencing sample was made of peripheral blood mononuclear cells (PBMCs). Source of these receptors: a woman aged 18-29 years.

The gene calls are TRBV6-5 and TRBJ2-5; D may be TRBD2 (5 bases). The CDR3 sequence is 15 residues long. Looked up from germline, CDR1 is MNHEY and CDR2 is SVGAGI. V was clipped by 4 bases and J by 5 bases, with 17 bases between them. The chain's CDR3 is CASSSRVAGGETQYF. The CDR3 DNA reads TGTGCCAGCAGTTCCCGAGTGGCGGGTGGGGAGACCCAGTACTTC.

The chain joins TRBV19 to TRBJ2-5; a weak D match, TRBD2 (5 bases). Trimming took off 5 bases at V and 5 bases at J, with 21 bases between the two ends. In germline, CDR1 is LNHDA, CDR2 SQIVND (reference sequence). The CDR3 consists of 16 residues. This CDR3 reads CASSPQSTTPGETQYF. Written as DNA, the CDR3 is TGTGCCAGTAGTCCACAATCGACCACCCCGGGGGAGACCCAGTACTTC.

The chain couples TRBV7-3 to TRBJ2-3; TRBD1 matches at 7 bases. This CDR3 comprises 15 residues. The trim removed 3 bases at V and 0 bases at J, leaving 3 bases unmatched. Germline CDR1 SGHTA, CDR2 FQGTGA. The CDR3 DNA reads TGTGCCAGCAGCTTGGGACAGTTGAGCACAGATACGCAGTATTTT. This gives the protein CASSLGQLSTDTQYF.

The V call is TRBV6-6, the J call TRBJ2-3; 8 nucleotides agree with TRBD2. With 2 bases clipped from V and 3 bases from J, the junction kept 4 bases outside the gene matches. In germline, CDR1 is MNHNY, CDR2 SVGAGI (reference sequence). CDR3 size: 15 residues. The CDR3 DNA follows: TGTGCCAGCAGTTACAGTCGACTAGCGACAGATACGCAGTATTTT. The encoded protein is CASSYSRLATDTQYF.

The chain carries TRBV9 and TRBJ2-3; 9 bases are a match to TRBD2. Per germline, CDR1 SGDLS and CDR2 YYNGEE. V lost 2 bases to trimming and J lost 1 base; unmatched junction nucleotides: 8. This CDR3 is built from 17 residues. The chain's CDR3 is CASSVSSQRGGTDTQYF. CDR3 DNA: TGTGCCAGCAGCGTGAGTAGCCAGCGGGGGGGCACAGATACGCAGTATTTT.

This clone was seen just once. The V call is TRBV10-2, the J call TRBJ2-7, with 8 bases aligning to TRBD1. From germline, CDR1 is WSHSY and CDR2 SAAADI. J lost 5 bases, V lost 7 bases, and 13 bases had no gene match. The CDR3 totals 15 residues. In DNA, the CDR3 is TGCGCCAGCACCGAAACAGGGGGTACAGGAAACGAGCAGTACTTC. Translation gives CASTETGGTGNEQYF.

This clone was detected a few times. The J gene is TRBJ1-2, the V gene TRBV29-1, with D unresolved. This CDR3 is built from 11 residues. Between the trimmed V and J ends, which lost 0 bases and 8 bases, there was a span of 7 bases. Germline lookup yields CDR1 SQVTM and CDR2 ANQGSEA. CDR3 in DNA: TGCAGCGTTGAAGAAGATCGGGGCTACACCTTC. This codes for CSVEEDRGYTF.